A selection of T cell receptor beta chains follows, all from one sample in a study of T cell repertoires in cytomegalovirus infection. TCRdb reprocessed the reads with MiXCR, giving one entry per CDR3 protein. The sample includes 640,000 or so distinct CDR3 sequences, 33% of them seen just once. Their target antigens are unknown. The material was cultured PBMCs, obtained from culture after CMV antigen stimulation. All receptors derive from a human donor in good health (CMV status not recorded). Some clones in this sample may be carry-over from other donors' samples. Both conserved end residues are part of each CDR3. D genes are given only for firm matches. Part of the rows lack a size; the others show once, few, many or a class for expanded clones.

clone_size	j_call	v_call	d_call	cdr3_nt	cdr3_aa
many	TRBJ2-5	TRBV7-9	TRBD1	TGTGCCAGCAGCTTCCCGAGACAGGGGCAAGAGACCCAGTACTTC	CASSFPRQGQETQYF
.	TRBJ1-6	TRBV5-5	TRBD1	TGTGCCAGCAGCTGGGTAGGGACAGGGGATTCACCCCTCCACTTT	CASSWVGTGDSPLHF
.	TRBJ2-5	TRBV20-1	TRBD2	TGCAGTGCAAACCCGGCGGGAGGGCCTTATGAGACCCAGTACTTC	CSANPAGGPYETQYF
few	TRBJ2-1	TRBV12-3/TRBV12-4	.	TGTGCCAGCAGTTCCTCCGGGATCCCCGGCAATGAGCAGTTCTTC	CASSSSGIPGNEQFF
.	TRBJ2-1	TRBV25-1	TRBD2	TGTGCCAGCATTCACTCCGGGACTAGCGGGATCAATGAGCAGTTCTTC	CASIHSGTSGINEQFF
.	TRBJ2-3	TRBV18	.	TGTGCCAGCTCACAAAAACAACGCACAGATACGCAGTATTTT	CASSQKQRTDTQYF
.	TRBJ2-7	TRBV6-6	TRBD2	TGTGCCAGCAGGGTGGGACTAGCGGGAGGCACCTACGAGCAGTACTTC	CASRVGLAGGTYEQYF
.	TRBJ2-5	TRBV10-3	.	TGTGCCATCAGTGAGCCCACTCAAGAGACCCAGTACTTC	CAISEPTQETQYF
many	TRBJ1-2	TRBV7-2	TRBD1	TGTGCCAGCAGCCGTGGGACAGGTTATCAAGCTAACTATGGCTACACCTTC	CASSRGTGYQANYGYTF
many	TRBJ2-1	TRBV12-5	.	TGTGCTAGTGGTTTGGTACTCGGGACTCCCCACAATGAGCAGTTCTTC	CASGLVLGTPHNEQFF
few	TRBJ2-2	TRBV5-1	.	TGCGCCAGCAGCTTGGAGGACAACACCGGGGAGCTGTTTTTT	CASSLEDNTGELFF
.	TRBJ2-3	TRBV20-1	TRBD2	TGCGGCACCGGGACTAGCGTCGCAGGAGGTACGCAGTATTTT	CGTGTSVAGGTQYF
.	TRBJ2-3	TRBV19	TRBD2	TGTGCCAGAACGACTAGCGGGAGTTCATGGGATACGCAGTATTTT	CARTTSGSSWDTQYF
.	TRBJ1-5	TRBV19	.	TGTGCCAGTACCGACCGCGGGGACGTCAGAATCTTTGGCCAGCCCCAGCATTTT	CASTDRGDVRIFGQPQHF
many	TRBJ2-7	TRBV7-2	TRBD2	TGTGCCAGCAGCTTAGCGGGTCGCGGGAGCGAGCAGTACTTC	CASSLAGRGSEQYF
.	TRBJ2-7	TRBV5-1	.	TGCGCCAGCAGCGAGGCATGGCATCAGGGGTACGAGCAGTACTTC	CASSEAWHQGYEQYF
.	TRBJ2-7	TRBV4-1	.	TGCGCCAGCAGCATAAGGAGTCGGACACCGGGCTTTAAGCAGTACTTC	CASSIRSRTPGFKQYF
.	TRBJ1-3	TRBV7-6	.	TGTGCCAGCAGTGCTAGCTCTGGAAACACCATATATTTT	CASSASSGNTIYF
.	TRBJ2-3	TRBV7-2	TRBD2	TGTGCCAGCAGCTTAAATGGGCGGGGGGGTGAACGAGTTGGGGTGTATTTT	CASSLNGRGGERVGVYF
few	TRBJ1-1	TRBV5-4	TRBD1	TGTGCCAGCAGCTCGGGACAGCCTGGGACTGAAGCTTTCTTT	CASSSGQPGTEAFF
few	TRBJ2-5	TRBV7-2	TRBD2	TGTGCCAGCAGTCAACCGGGACTAGCGCAGACCCAGTACTTC	CASSQPGLAQTQYF
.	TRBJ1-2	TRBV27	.	TGTGCCAGCAGTGGTCAGGGTAATAGGATGAGGGGCTACACCTTC	CASSGQGNRMRGYTF
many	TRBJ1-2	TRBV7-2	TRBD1	TGTGCCAGCAGCCGGGACAGGGAAAATTATGGTGGGGGCTACACCTTC	CASSRDRENYGGGYTF
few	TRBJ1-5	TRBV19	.	TGTGCCAGTAATGCGGGGTATCAGCCCCAGCATTTT	CASNAGYQPQHF
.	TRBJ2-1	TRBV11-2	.	TGTGCCAGCAGGCCCGTTGGGGGGGCAAGTAATGAGCAGTTCTTC	CASRPVGGASNEQFF
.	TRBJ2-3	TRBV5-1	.	TGCGCCAGCAGCTTGGATGAGGGGAGCACAGATACGCAGTATTTT	CASSLDEGSTDTQYF
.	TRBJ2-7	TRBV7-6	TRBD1	TGTGCCAGCAGCTTACTCGGGACAGGGAGAAAATACGAGCAGTACTTC	CASSLLGTGRKYEQYF
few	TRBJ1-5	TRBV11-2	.	TGTGCCAGCAGCTTAGGACAGAAAGATCAGCCCCAGCATTTT	CASSLGQKDQPQHF
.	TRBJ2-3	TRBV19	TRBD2	TGTGCCAGTACTCTTACAGGACTAGCGGCCCGCACAGATACGCAGTATTTT	CASTLTGLAARTDTQYF
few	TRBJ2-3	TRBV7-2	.	TGTGCCAGCAGCTTAGTGCCGAACACAGATACGCAGTATTTT	CASSLVPNTDTQYF
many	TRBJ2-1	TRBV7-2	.	TGTGCCAGCAGCTTAGCTACAAATTCCTACAATGAGCAGTTCTTC	CASSLATNSYNEQFF
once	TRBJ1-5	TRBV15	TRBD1	TGTGCCACCAGCTTCAGCCGACAGGGGCTTCAGCCCCAGCATTTT	CATSFSRQGLQPQHF
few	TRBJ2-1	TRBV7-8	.	TGTGCCAGCAGCCCGATCGCAGGGCCCAATGAGCAGTTCTTC	CASSPIAGPNEQFF
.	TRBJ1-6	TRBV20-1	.	TGCAGTGCTAGAAGGGGGATGGGTGGAAGCTCCTATAATTCACCCCTCCACTTT	CSARRGMGGSSYNSPLHF
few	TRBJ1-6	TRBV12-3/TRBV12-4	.	TGTGCCAGCAGTTTTTGGGGGGCGGTTGAGGATTCACCCCTCCACTTT	CASSFWGAVEDSPLHF
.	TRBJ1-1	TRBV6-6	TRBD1	TGTGCCAGCAGTCGGACAGGGTCCCCAAACACTGAAGCTTTCTTT	CASSRTGSPNTEAFF
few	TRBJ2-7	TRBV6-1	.	TGTGCCAGCAGTGAAACAGGGCAGAGCTCCTACGAGCAGTACTTC	CASSETGQSSYEQYF
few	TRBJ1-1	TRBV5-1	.	TGCGCCAGCAGCCCCGTCGGACGGGCGAACACTGAAGCTTTCTTT	CASSPVGRANTEAFF
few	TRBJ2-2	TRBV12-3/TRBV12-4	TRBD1	TGTGCCAGCAGTTTGATTACGGGGAGGACAGGGATGTCCGCCGGGGAGCTGTTTTTT	CASSLITGRTGMSAGELFF
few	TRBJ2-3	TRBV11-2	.	TGTGCCAGCAGCTTAGATCAGCGTGGGTTACCCACAGATACGCAGTATTTT	CASSLDQRGLPTDTQYF
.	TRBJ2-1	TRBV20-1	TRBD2	TGCAGTGCTAGAGGGGAGCTAGCGGACCGCTCCTACAATGAGCAGTTCTTC	CSARGELADRSYNEQFF
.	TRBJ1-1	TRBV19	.	TGTGCCAGTAGTATGCGGCGGGTCGCTACACCAGAAGCTTTCTTT	CASSMRRVATPEAFF
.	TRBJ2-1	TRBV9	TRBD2	TGTGCCAGCAGCGTAGAGACTAGCGGGAGAATGGCTGAGCAGTTCTTC	CASSVETSGRMAEQFF
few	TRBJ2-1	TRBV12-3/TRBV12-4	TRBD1	TGTGCCAGCAGGGGACAGGGGGCGGGGTACAATGAGCAGTTCTTC	CASRGQGAGYNEQFF
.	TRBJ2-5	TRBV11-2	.	TGTGCCAGCAGTAACACCGTCACCAGAGAGACCCAGTACTTC	CASSNTVTRETQYF
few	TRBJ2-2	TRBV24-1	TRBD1	TGTGCCACCAGTGGGGTCCAGTCAGGGGGCCCGAACACCGGGGAGCTGTTTTTT	CATSGVQSGGPNTGELFF